Sequencing of this T cell receptor (beta chain) was carried out in a study of blood T cell repertoires in COVID-19. Whole-study context: Sites in the United States, Italy and Spain provided acute and convalescent COVID-19 samples. In each case, the material was cDNA or gDNA derived from T cells, B-cell-depleted T cells, or PBMCs.

Per germline, CDR1 LNHDA and CDR2 SQIVND (reference sequence). Trimming stripped 8 bases from V and 2 bases from J, with 9 bases between. This CDR3 comprises 12 residues. Original analysis: Reference gene primers were amplified, and this amplification served to estimate nucleated cell counts. TCRdb's copy holds only in-frame clones and misses some; the assay was immunoSEQ multiplex PCR. The V and J calls and clone size come from that table; D and trimming were worked out from the DNA. Counted here are roughly 180,000 clones, roughly 82% occurring once; the ten biggest clones make up under 5.5%. Material for sequencing was peripheral blood. The V gene is TRBV19, the J gene TRBJ1-2; D is perhaps TRBD1 (6 bases). This clonotype originated in a woman in her 30s with acute or convalescent COVID-19. DNA for the CDR3: TGTGCCAGTCGGGACAAAAACTATGGCTACACCTTC. Its translation: CASRDKNYGYTF.